Below, 31 T cell receptor beta chains from the same sample are listed, as sequenced in a study of blood T cell repertoires in COVID-19. The protocol was immunoSEQ multiplex PCR, while the TCRdb copy is restricted to in-frame clones and leaves out a portion. The sample consists of about 130,000 clones, roughly 83% of them appearing once. Sequencing was carried out using peripheral blood. The receptor set was obtained from a woman in her thirties who had recovered from COVID-19.

The chain is built from TRBV6-5 and TRBJ1-2, with D possibly being TRBD1 (6 bases). Trimming stripped 5 bases from V and 4 bases from J, with 17 bases between. CDR3 length equals 15 residues. Germline V lookup: CDR1 MNHEY, CDR2 SVGAGI. The CDR3 region has the DNA TGTGCCAGCAGTCCCGGGACAACTCCCCGCTATGGCTACACCTTC. This translates into CASSPGTTPRYGYTF.

This rearrangement joins TRBV11-3 to TRBJ2-5; D remains ambiguous. V was shortened by 6 bases and J by 0 bases, with 8 bases between the two germline ends. The CDR3 consists of 13 residues. CDR1 SGHNT and CDR2 YENEEA come from the germline V gene. DNA for the CDR3: TGTGCCAGCAGTCGGTCCGACCAAGAGACCCAGTACTTC. Amino acid sequence: CASSRSDQETQYF.

A single count supports this clone. This chain joins TRBV18 and TRBJ1-1; TRBD1 is a possible D gene (6 bases). Between the trimmed V and J ends, which lost 6 bases and 4 bases, there was a span of 15 bases. CDR3 length equals 14 residues. CDR1 KGHSH and CDR2 LQKENI come from the germline V gene. In DNA form, the CDR3 reads TGTGCCAGCTCTCCCGGGGGGGGGCTCACTGAAGCTTTCTTT. Amino acids: CASSPGGGLTEAFF.

The V and J genes are TRBV5-4 and TRBJ2-1; a possible D gene is TRBD1 (5 bases). Germline V gene sequence: CDR1 SGHNT, CDR2 YYREEE (reference sequence). This CDR3 contains 18 residues. V dropped 3 bases and J dropped 6 bases, with 25 bases sitting between them. CDR3 coding DNA: TGTGCCAGCAGCTCAAAGGCTATGGGGCCTACCCAGGCCAATGAGCAGTTCTTC. It encodes CASSSKAMGPTQANEQFF.

This clone has more than one count but fewer than ten. The chain uses TRBV19 and TRBJ1-2; D not resolved. The CDR3 is made up of 14 amino acids. Germline V gene sequence: CDR1 LNHDA, CDR2 SQIVND (reference sequence). Trimming removed 5 bases at V and 4 bases at J, with 14 bases between. The CDR3 protein is CASSPPELGYGYTF. As DNA, the CDR3 is TGTGCCAGTAGTCCCCCGGAGCTAGGCTATGGCTACACCTTC. The complete variable domain, with remaining parts taken from reference TRBV19 and TRBJ1-2, reads DGGITQSPKYLFRKEGQNVTLSCEQNLNHDAMYWYRQDPGQGLRLIYYSQIVNDFQKGDIAEGYSVSREKKESFPLTVTSAQKNPTAFYLCASSPPELGYGYTFGSGTRLTVV.

This clone was recorded only once. The CDR3 nucleotides are TGTGCCAGCAGCACCCTACAGGGGACCCTAGAGACCCAGTACTTC. This gives the protein CASSTLQGTLETQYF. The chain is built from TRBV9 and TRBJ2-5; 7 bases align to TRBD1. J gave up 4 bases and V 4 bases, and 10 bases lay outside the gene matches. The CDR3 has 15 residues. Germline values: CDR1 SGDLS, CDR2 YYNGEE.

V gene TRBV28 combines with J gene TRBJ1-2; no definite D call. Looked up from germline, CDR1 is MDHEN and CDR2 is SYDVKM. Deletions cut 4 bases from V and 2 bases from J, with 2 bases between. This CDR3 has 11 residues. The chain's CDR3 is CASSSNYGYTF. The DNA for the CDR3 is TGTGCCAGCAGTTCGAACTATGGCTACACCTTC.

The chain has TRBV20-1 and TRBJ1-1, with D unclear. The CDR3 runs 9 residues. V shed 7 bases and J shed 4 bases, with 4 bases lying between them. Per the germline V gene, CDR1 is DFQATT and CDR2 is SNEGSKA (reference sequence). The CDR3 DNA follows: TGCAGTGTGAGCACTGAAGCTTTCTTT. This codes for CSVSTEAFF.

The chain employs TRBV5-1 and TRBJ2-2, with no clear D. The length of the CDR3 is 14 residues. Germline-derived CDR1 and CDR2 are SGHRS and YFSETQ. V was trimmed by 0 bases and J by 1 base, leaving 4 bases between them. CDR3 sequence (DNA): TGCGCCAGCAGCTTGGGAGGGAACACCGGGGAGCTGTTTTTT. Its protein is CASSLGGNTGELFF.

The V and J genes are TRBV7-2 and TRBJ2-4; 7 bases line up with TRBD1. Trimming removed 1 base from V and 7 bases from J; junction bases left unmatched: 7. Germline assignment: CDR1 SGHTA and CDR2 FQGNSA. The length of the CDR3 is 15 residues. The CDR3: CASSLEGTGENIQYF. The CDR3 DNA sequence: TGTGCCAGCAGCTTAGAGGGCACAGGGGAGAACATTCAGTACTTC.

This clone was observed a single time. J is TRBJ2-3 and V is TRBV19; the match to TRBD1 covers 9 bases. The V gene end was trimmed by 6 bases and the J gene end by 2 bases; junction bases not matched to a gene: 0. The CDR3 consists of 13 residues. The germline gives CDR1 LNHDA, CDR2 SQIVND (reference sequence). CDR3 sequence (DNA): TGTGCCAGTAGACAGGGGGCCACAGATACGCAGTATTTT. Translated, it gives CASRQGATDTQYF. Supplemented by reference TRBV19 and TRBJ2-3, the full variable domain reads DGGITQSPKYLFRKEGQNVTLSCEQNLNHDAMYWYRQDPGQGLRLIYYSQIVNDFQKGDIAEGYSVSREKKESFPLTVTSAQKNPTAFYLCASRQGATDTQYFGPGTRLTVL.

The chain links TRBV6-6 to TRBJ2-1; D perhaps matches TRBD1 (6 bases). Germline assignment: CDR1 MNHNY and CDR2 SVGAGI (reference sequence). This CDR3 has 13 amino acids. V gave up 8 bases and J gave up 5 bases, with 13 bases separating them. CDR3 region: CASRPNRDNEQFF. CDR3 DNA: TGTGCCAGCCGACCCAACAGGGACAATGAGCAGTTCTTC.

This sequence joins TRBV13 and TRBJ2-3; D perhaps matches TRBD1 (6 bases). V was trimmed by 1 base and J by 3 bases, leaving 35 bases between them. This CDR3 is 23 amino acids long. In germline, CDR1 is PRHDT, CDR2 FYEKMQ (reference sequence). CDR3: CASSLDGTPPGPFSKQSTDTQYF. In DNA form, the CDR3 reads TGTGCCAGCAGCTTAGATGGGACACCCCCGGGCCCATTCTCCAAGCAGTCTACAGATACGCAGTATTTT.

CDR3 loop: CASSFREMSDTQYF. The CDR3 nucleotides read TGTGCCAGCAGCTTTCGGGAAATGAGTGATACGCAGTATTTT. The chain is built from TRBV7-2 and TRBJ2-3; D might be TRBD2 (5 bases). Trimming left V 3 bases short and J 6 bases short, with 13 bases between. Germline values: CDR1 SGHTA, CDR2 FQGNSA. The CDR3 loop spans 14 amino acids.

CDR3 region: CASSLAREYEQYF. In DNA, the CDR3 is TGTGCCAGCAGTTTAGCCAGGGAATACGAGCAGTACTTC. This rearrangement joins TRBV27 to TRBJ2-7; tentatively, D is TRBD1 (5 bases). Germline V gene sequence: CDR1 MNHEY, CDR2 SMNVEV (reference sequence). CDR3 length: 13 residues. Trimming stripped 2 bases from V and 4 bases from J, with 9 bases between.

This chain uses TRBV6-5 with TRBJ2-3; 11 nucleotides align to TRBD2. CDR1 is MNHEY, CDR2 SVGAGI, per germline. The CDR3 contains 14 residues. Unmatched junction bases numbered 4, after V lost 9 bases and J lost 2 bases. The CDR3 DNA follows: TGTGCCAGTTCACTAGCGGGAGACACAGATACGCAGTATTTT. It specifies CASSLAGDTDTQYF.

The chain uses TRBV18 and TRBJ1-4, with TRBD1 matching 9 bases. The CDR3 contains 14 residues. Per germline, CDR1 KGHSH and CDR2 LQKENI. The ends lost 3 bases at V and 8 bases at J; junction bases unmatched: 4. The CDR3 loop reads CASSPGQGGEKLFF. Here the CDR3 DNA reads TGTGCCAGCTCACCGGGACAGGGTGGCGAAAAACTGTTTTTT.

The chain has TRBV10-3 and TRBJ1-1; no firm D call. The CDR3 extends over 13 amino acids. In germline, CDR1 is ENHRY, CDR2 SYGVKD. Trimming cost V 3 bases and J 3 bases, with 8 bases left between them. The CDR3 reads CAISDNSHTEAFF. The DNA of the CDR3 is TGTGCCATCAGTGACAACAGCCACACTGAAGCTTTCTTT.

The V call is TRBV3-1 (or the pseudogene TRBV3-2), the J call TRBJ1-3; 7 bases agree with TRBD1. The CDR3 has 14 amino acids. Germline V gene lookup returns CDR1 LGHDT and CDR2 YNNKEL (reference sequence). V trimming: 6 bases; J trimming: 1 base; junction bases outside the gene matches: 3. This CDR3 is CASRSTGSGNTIYF. The CDR3 DNA reads as TGTGCCAGCAGATCGACAGGGTCTGGAAACACCATATATTTT.

This chain joins TRBV9 and TRBJ1-2; D unclear. The CDR3 contains 13 residues. Trimming took off 0 bases at V and 7 bases at J, with 10 bases between the two ends. The germline CDR1 and CDR2 sequences are SGDLS and YYNGEE. CDR3 bases: TGTGCCAGCAGCGTAGAGAACCAGCGTGGCTACACCTTC. It specifies CASSVENQRGYTF.

This chain joins TRBV7-9 and TRBJ1-2; 7 positions match TRBD1. The length of the CDR3 is 17 residues. Trimming removed 0 bases from V and 4 bases from J; junction bases left unmatched: 11. Germline CDR1 and CDR2: SEHNR and FQNEAQ (reference sequence). CDR3 sequence (DNA): TGTGCCAGCAGCTTAGCATCGTCCCAGGGGGTTAGCTATGGCTACACCTTC. It specifies CASSLASSQGVSYGYTF.

This chain's CDR3 is CASSSGTSFYTDTQYF. The CDR3 region has the DNA TGTGCCAGCAGCTCGGGGACTAGCTTTTACACAGATACGCAGTATTTT. V gene TRBV9 combines with J gene TRBJ2-3, with 9 bases aligning to TRBD2. Germline-derived CDR1 and CDR2 are SGDLS and YYNGEE. V dropped 4 bases and J dropped 2; count of bases not matched to a gene: 8. The CDR3 is made up of 16 amino acids.

This clone appeared a single time. CDR3 amino acids: CASSYSERDSTDTQYF. The CDR3 DNA is TGTGCCAGCAGTTACTCCGAGCGGGACAGCACAGATACGCAGTATTTT. This chain uses TRBV6-5 with TRBJ2-3; 7 nucleotides match TRBD2. J was trimmed by 0 bases and V by 0 bases; bases with no gene match: 3. Per the germline V gene, CDR1 is MNHEY and CDR2 is SVGAGI. The CDR3 sequence is 16 residues long.

This rearrangement joins TRBV19 to TRBJ1-3, with 7 bases aligning to TRBD1. CDR1 is LNHDA, CDR2 SQIVND, per germline (reference sequence). The V segment lost 1 base and the J segment 1 base; nucleotides outside the gene matches: 1. The CDR3 extends over 15 amino acids. Here the CDR3 DNA reads TGTGCCAGTAGTATAGTGACAGGGTCTGGAAACACCATATATTTT. This encodes CASSIVTGSGNTIYF.

This clone was seen only a few times. This chain links TRBV7-8 with TRBJ1-1; a weak D match, TRBD1 (5 bases). Germline CDR1 SGHVS, CDR2 FQNEAQ. V shed 9 bases and J shed 6 bases, with 20 bases lying between them. The CDR3 contains 14 residues. The chain's CDR3 is CASRRGGGIAEAFF. The DNA of the CDR3 is TGTGCCAGTCGCCGGGGGGGAGGCATTGCTGAAGCTTTCTTT. Based on the CDR3 plus reference TRBV7-8 and TRBJ1-1, the full variable domain is GAGVSQSPRYKVAKRGQDVALRCDPISGHVSLFWYQQALGQGPEFLTYFQNEAQLDKSGLPSDRFFAERPEGSVSTLKIQRTQQEDSAVYLCASRRGGGIAEAFFGQGTRLTVV.

The J gene is TRBJ2-2, the V gene TRBV19, with 8 positions matching TRBD2. The CDR3 sequence is 16 residues long. Trimming at V came to 6 bases and at J to 4 bases, leaving 10 bases not matched to a gene. Germline-derived CDR1 and CDR2 are LNHDA and SQIVND (reference sequence). The CDR3 coding sequence is TGTGCCAGTAGGGGGGATCGGCTAGCGGGCACCGGGGAGCTGTTTTTT. Encoded protein: CASRGDRLAGTGELFF.

This sequence joins TRBV7-9 and TRBJ2-1, with TRBD2 matching over 11 bases. The CDR3 has 16 amino acids. CDR1 is SEHNR, CDR2 FQNEAQ, per germline (reference sequence). V shed 4 bases, J shed 10 bases, and the junction held 12 bases outside the gene matches. The CDR3 protein is CASSSGLAGAKGEQFF. CDR3 DNA sequence: TGTGCCAGCAGCTCCGGACTAGCGGGCGCTAAGGGGGAGCAGTTCTTC.

The V gene is TRBV4-1, the J gene TRBJ2-7; D call uncertain. CDR3 size: 15 residues. V lost 1 base, J lost 2 bases, and 12 bases lay in between. From germline, CDR1 is MGHRA and CDR2 YSYEKL. The CDR3 loop is CASSQAAQQAYEQYF. In DNA, the CDR3 is TGCGCCAGCAGCCAAGCAGCCCAGCAGGCCTACGAGCAGTACTTC.

The table lists this clone with a few counts. J is TRBJ2-1 and V is TRBV6-1; 7 bases match TRBD2. This CDR3 contains 15 residues. The V gene end was trimmed by 2 bases and the J gene end by 5 bases; junction bases not matched to a gene: 6. Germline assignment: CDR1 MNHNS and CDR2 SASEGT. CDR3 amino acids: CASSEISGTNNEQFF. The DNA of the CDR3 is TGTGCCAGCAGTGAAATAAGCGGGACTAACAATGAGCAGTTCTTC.

CDR3 protein: CASSPRGQNYGYTF. CDR3 nucleotides: TGTGCCAGCAGCCCAAGGGGTCAAAACTATGGCTACACCTTC. The chain combines TRBV5-4 with TRBJ1-2, with D maybe TRBD1 (5 bases). The CDR3 spans 14 residues. Germline CDR1 is SGHNT and CDR2 is YYREEE (reference sequence). Trimming shortened V by 4 bases and J by 2 bases, and 12 bases separated the two germline ends.

The J gene is TRBJ1-2, the V gene TRBV27; 9 bases align to TRBD1. Germline lookup yields CDR1 MNHEY and CDR2 SMNVEV (reference sequence). The CDR3 is 15 amino acids. The junction had 9 bases not matched to a gene; V was cut back by 5 bases and J by 5 bases. The CDR3 DNA is TGTGCCAGCAGTGGAACCGGGACAGGGCAGTATGGCTACACCTTC. Its translation: CASSGTGTGQYGYTF.